This entry features one TCR beta chain sequence. The data belong to a study of blood T cell repertoires in COVID-19. Study-level background: Collection of acute and convalescent COVID-19 samples took place in the United States, Italy and Spain. Nucleic acid was either cDNA or gDNA, and it came from T cells, B-cell-depleted T cells, or PBMCs.

Original processing notes: Estimated nucleated cell counts came from reference gene primer amplification. Only in-frame clones appear in the TCRdb table, and some are missing; sequencing was by immunoSEQ multiplex PCR. Clonal size and the V and J genes are those of that table, whereas D and trimming came from the DNA. Of about 190,000 clones listed, nearly 90% were seen once; the top ten hold 20% to 25%. V lost 4 bases, J lost 6 bases, and 22 bases lay in between. The CDR3 runs to 17 residues. Germline V lookup: CDR1 KGHSH, CDR2 LQKENI. The TCR comes from a man aged 55 to 70 with active or convalescent COVID-19. The sample was peripheral blood. V usage is TRBV18 and J usage is TRBJ2-1; TRBD1 might be the D (6 bases). The DNA for the CDR3 is TGTGCCAGCTCACGCCAAGGGGGAACGATCCTTGGCAATGAGCAGTTCTTC. This translates into CASSRQGGTILGNEQFF.